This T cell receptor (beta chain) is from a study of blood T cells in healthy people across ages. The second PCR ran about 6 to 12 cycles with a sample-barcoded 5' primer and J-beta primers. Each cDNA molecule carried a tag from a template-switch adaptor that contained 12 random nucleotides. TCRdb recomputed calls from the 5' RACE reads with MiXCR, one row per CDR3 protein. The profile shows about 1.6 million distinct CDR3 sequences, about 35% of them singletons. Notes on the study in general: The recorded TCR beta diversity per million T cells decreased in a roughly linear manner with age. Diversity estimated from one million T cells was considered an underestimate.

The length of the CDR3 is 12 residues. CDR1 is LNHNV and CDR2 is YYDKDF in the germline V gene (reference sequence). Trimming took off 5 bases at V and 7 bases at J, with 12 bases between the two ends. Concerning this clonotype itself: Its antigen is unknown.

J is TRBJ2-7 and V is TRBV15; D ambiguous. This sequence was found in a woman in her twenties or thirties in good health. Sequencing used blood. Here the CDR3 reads CATSAHYNEQYF. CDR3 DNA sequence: TGTGCCACCAGCGCTCACTACAATGAGCAGTACTTC. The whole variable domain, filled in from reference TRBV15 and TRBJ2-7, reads DAMVIQNPRYQVTQFGKPVTLSCSQTLNHNVMYWYQQKSSQAPKLLFHYYDKDFNNEADTPDNFQSRRPNTSFCFLDIRSPGLGDTAMYLCATSAHYNEQYFGPGTRLTVT.